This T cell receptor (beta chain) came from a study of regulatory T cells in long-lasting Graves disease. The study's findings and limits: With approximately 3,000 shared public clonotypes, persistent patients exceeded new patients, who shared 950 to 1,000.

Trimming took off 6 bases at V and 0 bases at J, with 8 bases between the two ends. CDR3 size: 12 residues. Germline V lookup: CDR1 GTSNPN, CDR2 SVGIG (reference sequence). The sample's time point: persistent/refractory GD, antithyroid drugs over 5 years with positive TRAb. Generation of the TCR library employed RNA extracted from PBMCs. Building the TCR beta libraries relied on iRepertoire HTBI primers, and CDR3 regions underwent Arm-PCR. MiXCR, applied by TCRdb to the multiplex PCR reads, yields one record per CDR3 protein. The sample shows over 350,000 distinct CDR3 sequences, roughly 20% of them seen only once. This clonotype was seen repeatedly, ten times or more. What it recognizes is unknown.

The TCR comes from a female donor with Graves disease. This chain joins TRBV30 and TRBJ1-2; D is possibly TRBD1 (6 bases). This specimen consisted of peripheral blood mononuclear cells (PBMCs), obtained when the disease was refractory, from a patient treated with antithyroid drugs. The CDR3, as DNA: TGTGCCTGCTGGACAGCTAACTATGGCTACACCTTC. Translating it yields CACWTANYGYTF.